The clone carrying this T cell receptor beta chain was detected only a few times. The data derive from a study of Graves' ophthalmopathy and Graves' hyperthyroidism. RNA transcripts provided the template for amplifying TCR beta CDR3 regions. HTBI primers served in a first-round RT-PCR, which a second-round multiplex PCR followed. From the multiplex PCR reads, TCRdb called clonotypes with MiXCR, one entry per CDR3 protein. The sample carries a few hundred thousand distinct CDR3 sequences, roughly 15% recorded once. Germline-derived CDR1 and CDR2 are MNHEY and SMNVEV (reference sequence). With V trimmed by 5 bases and J by 5 bases, 9 bases remained unmatched. The CDR3 length is 15 residues.

Sequencing was done on a sample of peripheral blood. The TCR was taken from an adult man with Graves' ophthalmopathy. The chain is built from TRBV27 and TRBJ2-7, with TRBD1 identical over 10 bases. The CDR3 loop is CASSLGTGAMNEQYF. For the CDR3, the DNA is TGTGCCAGCAGTCTAGGGACAGGGGCGATGAACGAGCAGTACTTC.